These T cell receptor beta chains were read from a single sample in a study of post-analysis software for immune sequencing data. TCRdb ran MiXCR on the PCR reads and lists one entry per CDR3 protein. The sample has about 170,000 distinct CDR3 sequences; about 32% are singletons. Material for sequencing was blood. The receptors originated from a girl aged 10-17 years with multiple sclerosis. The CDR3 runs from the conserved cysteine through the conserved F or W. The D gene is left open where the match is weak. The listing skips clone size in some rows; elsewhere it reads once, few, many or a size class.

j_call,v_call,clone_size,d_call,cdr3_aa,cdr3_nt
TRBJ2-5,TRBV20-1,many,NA,CSAPKETQYF,TGCAGTGCCCCGAAAGAGACCCAGTACTTC
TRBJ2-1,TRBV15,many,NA,CATGLQRSSYNEQFF,TGTGCCACCGGCCTTCAGCGGAGCTCCTACAATGAGCAGTTCTTC
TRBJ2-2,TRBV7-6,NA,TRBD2,CASSRGLRGGRAEELFF,TGTGCCAGCAGCCGCGGATTGCGAGGCGGGAGGGCCGAGGAGCTGTTTTTT
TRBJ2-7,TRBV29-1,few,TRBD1,CSVYRGTYEQYF,TGCAGCGTTTACAGGGGTACCTACGAGCAGTACTTC
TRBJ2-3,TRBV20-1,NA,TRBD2,CSARVIKGLAGIVSTDTQYF,TGCAGTGCTAGAGTGATTAAGGGACTAGCGGGGATCGTTAGCACAGATACGCAGTATTTT
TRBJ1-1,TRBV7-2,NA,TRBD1,CASSLEAGGMAEAFF,TGTGCCAGCAGCTTAGAAGCAGGGGGCATGGCTGAAGCTTTCTTT
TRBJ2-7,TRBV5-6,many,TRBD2,CASSFLAGEGAEQYF,TGTGCCAGCAGCTTTTTGGCGGGAGAAGGAGCCGAGCAGTACTTC
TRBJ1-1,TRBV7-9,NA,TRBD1,CASTWTGLGMNTEAFF,TGTGCCAGCACCTGGACAGGATTGGGGATGAACACTGAAGCTTTCTTT
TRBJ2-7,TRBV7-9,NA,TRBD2,CASSGAGTSGILYEQYF,TGTGCCAGCAGCGGAGCCGGGACTAGCGGGATACTCTACGAGCAGTACTTC
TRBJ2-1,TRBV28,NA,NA,CASSLFRTGPYEQFF,TGTGCCAGCAGTTTATTTAGGACTGGGCCGTATGAGCAGTTCTTC
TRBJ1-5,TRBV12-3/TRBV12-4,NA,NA,CASSLWVGSNQPQHF,TGTGCCAGCAGTTTATGGGTTGGGAGCAATCAGCCCCAGCATTTT
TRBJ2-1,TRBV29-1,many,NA,CSVEAVNYNEQFF,TGCAGCGTTGAGGCAGTTAATTACAATGAGCAGTTCTTC
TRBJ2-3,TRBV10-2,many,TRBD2,CASLSGSLDTQYF,TGCGCCAGTCTTAGCGGGAGTTTGGATACGCAGTATTTT
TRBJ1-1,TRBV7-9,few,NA,CVSSLTSDTEAFF,TGTGTCAGCAGCTTAACTTCCGACACTGAAGCTTTCTTT
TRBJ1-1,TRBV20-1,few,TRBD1,CSASDPGTGDFAEAFF,TGCAGTGCTAGTGACCCCGGGACAGGGGATTTCGCTGAAGCTTTCTTT
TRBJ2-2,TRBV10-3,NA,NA,CAISEGETNTGELFF,TGTGCCATCAGTGAGGGGGAGACGAACACCGGGGAGCTGTTTTTT
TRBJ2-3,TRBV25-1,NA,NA,CASSEKLSANTQYF,TGTGCCAGCAGTGAAAAGCTTAGCGCCAATACGCAGTATTTT
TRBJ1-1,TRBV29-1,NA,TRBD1,CSVERGTGDIRAFF,TGCAGCGTTGAGAGGGGGACAGGGGATATTCGAGCTTTCTTT
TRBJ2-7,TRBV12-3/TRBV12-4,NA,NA,CALPAEQYF,TGTGCCCTACCGGCCGAGCAGTACTTC
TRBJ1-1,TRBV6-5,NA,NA,CASSHSIIQQGPNTEAFF,TGTGCCAGCAGTCACTCGATCATCCAGCAAGGGCCGAACACTGAAGCTTTCTTT
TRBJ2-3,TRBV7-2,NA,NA,CASSIGRLDRTDTQYF,TGTGCCAGCAGCATAGGGCGGCTAGACCGCACAGATACGCAGTATTTT
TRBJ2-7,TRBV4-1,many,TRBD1,CASSQEWKGQGPTPGIYEQYF,TGCGCCAGCAGCCAAGAGTGGAAGGGACAGGGGCCAACCCCCGGGATCTACGAGCAGTACTTC
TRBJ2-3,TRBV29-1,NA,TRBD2,CSASPTSGFSTDTQYF,TGCAGCGCTTCCCCAACTAGCGGATTTAGCACAGATACGCAGTATTTT
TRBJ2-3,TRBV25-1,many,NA,CASSEYIGGGADTQYF,TGTGCCAGCAGTGAATATATAGGAGGGGGCGCAGATACGCAGTATTTT
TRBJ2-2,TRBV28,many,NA,CASSSNTGELFF,TGTGCCAGCAGTTCGAACACCGGGGAGCTGTTTTTT
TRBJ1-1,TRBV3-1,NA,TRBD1,CASSTTGTVNLNTEAFF,TGTGCCAGCAGCACCACCGGGACAGTAAACTTGAACACTGAAGCTTTCTTT
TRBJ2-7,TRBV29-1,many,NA,CSVRITYEQYF,TGCAGCGTTCGGATCACCTACGAGCAGTACTTC
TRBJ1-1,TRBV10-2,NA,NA,CAGRAHGNTEAFF,TGCGCCGGCAGGGCCCACGGGAACACTGAAGCTTTCTTT
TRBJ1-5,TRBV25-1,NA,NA,CASSRGNNRPQHF,TGTGCCAGCAGCAGAGGGAACAATCGGCCCCAGCATTTT
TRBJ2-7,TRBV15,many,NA,CATSRDRVLGPYEQYF,TGTGCCACCAGCAGAGATCGGGTACTGGGCCCCTACGAGCAGTACTTC
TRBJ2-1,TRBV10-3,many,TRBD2,CAISESPILAGDRDEQFF,TGTGCCATCAGTGAGTCACCCATACTAGCGGGAGATCGTGATGAGCAGTTCTTC
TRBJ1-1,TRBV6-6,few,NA,CASSYITEAFF,TGTGCCAGCAGTTATATTACTGAAGCTTTCTTT
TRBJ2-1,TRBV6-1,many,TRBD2,CASSVAGGYNEQFF,TGTGCCAGCAGTGTAGCGGGAGGTTACAATGAGCAGTTCTTC
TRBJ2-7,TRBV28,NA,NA,CASSPSDLLSSYEQYF,TGTGCCAGCAGTCCCTCCGACCTGTTATCCTCCTACGAGCAGTACTTC
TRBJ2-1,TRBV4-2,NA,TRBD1,CASSQEDRGNEQFF,TGTGCCAGCAGCCAAGAGGACAGGGGAAATGAGCAGTTCTTC
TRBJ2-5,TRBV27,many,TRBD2,CASSLIPSGRGQETQYF,TGTGCCAGCAGTTTAATACCTAGCGGGAGGGGACAAGAGACCCAGTACTTC
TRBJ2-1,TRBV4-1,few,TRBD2,CASSQTPKLAGAQLQFF,TGCGCCAGCAGCCAGACCCCCAAACTAGCGGGAGCGCAACTGCAGTTCTTC
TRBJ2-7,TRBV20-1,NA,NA,CSVSGLGGGYNEQYF,TGCAGTGTTTCCGGGCTGGGAGGAGGGTACAATGAGCAGTACTTC
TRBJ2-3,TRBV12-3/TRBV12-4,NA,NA,CASSAIGGTDTQYF,TGTGCCAGCAGCGCTATCGGGGGCACAGATACGCAGTATTTT
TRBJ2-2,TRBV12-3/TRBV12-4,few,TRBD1,CASSSGTGATGELFF,TGTGCCAGCAGTTCCGGGACAGGGGCCACCGGGGAGCTGTTTTTT
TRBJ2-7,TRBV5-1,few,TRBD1,CASRMPETGGENPAEQYF,TGCGCCAGCAGAATGCCGGAAACAGGGGGCGAAAACCCTGCGGAGCAGTACTTC
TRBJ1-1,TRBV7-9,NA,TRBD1,CASSLDEGQGATEAFF,TGTGCCAGCAGCTTAGACGAGGGACAGGGGGCCACTGAAGCTTTCTTT
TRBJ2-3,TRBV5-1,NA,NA,CASSSQTGDTQYF,TGCGCCAGCAGCTCACAGACGGGAGATACGCAGTATTTT
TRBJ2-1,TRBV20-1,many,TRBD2,CSASGTSGGIYNEQFF,TGCAGTGCTAGTGGGACTAGCGGGGGGATCTACAATGAGCAGTTCTTC
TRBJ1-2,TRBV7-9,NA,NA,CASSLELRNYGYTF,TGTGCCAGCAGCTTAGAGCTGAGAAACTATGGCTACACCTTC
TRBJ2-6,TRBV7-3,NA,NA,CASSLLSGANVRTF,TGTGCCAGCAGCTTACTCTCTGGGGCCAACGTCCGGACTTTC
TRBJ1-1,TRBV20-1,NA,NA,CSARDGPDTEAFF,TGCAGTGCTAGAGATGGCCCAGATACTGAAGCTTTCTTT
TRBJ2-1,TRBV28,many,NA,CASRRDSSYNEQFF,TGTGCCAGCAGGCGGGATAGCTCCTACAATGAGCAGTTCTTC
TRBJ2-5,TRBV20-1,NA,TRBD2,CSALGRAWVETQYF,TGCAGTGCCCTGGGGAGGGCCTGGGTAGAGACCCAGTACTTC
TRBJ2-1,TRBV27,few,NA,CASSSADYSGINEQFF,TGTGCCAGCAGTTCCGCCGACTACTCGGGGATTAATGAGCAGTTCTTC
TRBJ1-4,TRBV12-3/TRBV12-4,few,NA,CASSTRRVREKLFF,TGTGCCAGCAGTACCCGACGGGTACGAGAAAAACTGTTTTTT
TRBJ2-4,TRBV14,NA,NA,CASSPALAYGQYF,TGTGCCAGCAGCCCCGCACTAGCCTACGGGCAGTACTTC
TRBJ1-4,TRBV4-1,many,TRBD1,CASSLQGREKLFF,TGCGCCAGCAGCCTACAGGGGAGAGAAAAACTGTTTTTT
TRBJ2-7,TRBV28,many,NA,CASSLSSAGTYSYEQYF,TGTGCCAGCAGTTTATCGTCGGCAGGGACATACTCTTACGAGCAGTACTTC
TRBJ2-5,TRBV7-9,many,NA,CASSSIWGRGMIVETQYF,TGTGCCAGCAGCTCAATCTGGGGGCGCGGGATGATTGTGGAGACCCAGTACTTC
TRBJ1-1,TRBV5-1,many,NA,CASSLSGARTEAFF,TGCGCCAGCAGCTTGTCGGGGGCTCGGACTGAAGCTTTCTTT
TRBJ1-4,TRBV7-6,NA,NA,CASSLGPTNEKLFF,TGTGCCAGCAGCTTAGGACCAACTAATGAAAAACTGTTTTTT
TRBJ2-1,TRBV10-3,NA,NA,CAISPADAAPNEQFF,TGTGCCATCAGCCCCGCGGACGCCGCACCCAATGAGCAGTTCTTC
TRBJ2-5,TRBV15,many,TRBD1,CATSSPEQGVQETQYF,TGTGCCACCAGCAGCCCAGAGCAGGGGGTCCAAGAGACCCAGTACTTC
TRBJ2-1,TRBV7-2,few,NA,CASSPPGAVSYEQFF,TGTGCCAGCAGCCCCCCGGGCGCCGTTTCCTATGAGCAGTTCTTC